The rows below give T cell receptor beta chains drawn from one sample of a study of T cells in Graves' hyperthyroidism and ophthalmopathy. From the multiplex PCR reads, TCRdb called clonotypes with MiXCR, one entry per CDR3 protein. Here the sample spans about 640,000 distinct CDR3 sequences, less than 25% being singletons. The sample taken for sequencing was blood. The receptor set was obtained from a man aged 30 to 39 with Graves' ophthalmopathy. Both conserved end residues are part of each CDR3. The D gene is left open where the match is weak. Clone size appears in some rows only: once, few, many, or a class for an expanded clone.

clone size | J gene | V gene | D gene | CDR3 protein | CDR3 DNA
many | TRBJ2-7 | TRBV5-5 | - | CASSLSHGDEQYF | TGTGCCAGCAGCCTCTCGCACGGGGACGAGCAGTACTTC
- | TRBJ2-1 | TRBV20-1 | - | CSARGTLGHNEQFF | TGCAGTGCTAGAGGCACCCTAGGGCACAATGAGCAGTTCTTC
- | TRBJ2-1 | TRBV7-9 | - | CASSQSTSPRNEQFF | TGTGCCAGCAGCCAGTCCACTTCCCCGAGGAATGAGCAGTTCTTC
- | TRBJ1-3 | TRBV6-2/TRBV6-3 | - | CAILLPHHSGNTIYF | TGTGCCATACTTCTCCCTCACCACTCTGGAAACACCATATATTTT
many | TRBJ1-1 | TRBV28 | - | CASSLFTSSQRGAFF | TGTGCCAGCAGTTTGTTCACGTCGTCCCAGAGGGGAGCTTTCTTT
- | TRBJ1-1 | TRBV18 | - | CASSPIPEGADTEAFF | TGTGCCAGCTCACCTATCCCAGAGGGCGCGGACACTGAAGCTTTCTTT
- | TRBJ2-5 | TRBV6-1 | TRBD2 | CASRAEAGSKTQYF | TGTGCCAGCAGGGCGGAAGCGGGATCGAAGACCCAGTACTTC
- | TRBJ2-7 | TRBV3-1 | TRBD2 | CASSQEPGTIYEQYF | TGTGCCAGCAGCCAAGAGCCCGGGACTATCTACGAGCAGTACTTC
few | TRBJ2-1 | TRBV9 | - | CASSVAIGNEQFF | TGTGCCAGCAGCGTAGCGATTGGCAATGAGCAGTTCTTC
few | TRBJ1-5 | TRBV19 | - | CASSPRERARGQPQHF | TGTGCCAGTAGTCCTCGAGAGAGGGCGCGAGGTCAGCCCCAGCATTTT
many | TRBJ2-1 | TRBV11-2 | TRBD1 | CASVGDRGSTNEQFF | TGTGCCAGCGTTGGGGACAGGGGGTCCACCAATGAGCAGTTCTTC
few | TRBJ2-6 | TRBV6-2/TRBV6-3 | - | CASSYSRVGAGANVLTF | TGTGCCAGCAGTTACTCGAGAGTGGGGGCTGGGGCCAACGTCCTGACTTTC
many | TRBJ2-7 | TRBV11-2 | - | CASSPGTKEQYF | TGTGCCAGCAGTCCCGGGACAAAAGAGCAGTACTTC
few | TRBJ1-1 | TRBV19 | - | CASNSRGRNTEAFF | TGTGCCAGCAACAGCAGGGGCCGGAACACTGAAGCTTTCTTT
- | TRBJ1-5 | TRBV12-3/TRBV12-4 | TRBD1 | CASSLAGTGGFNQPQHF | TGTGCCAGCAGTTTAGCCGGGACAGGGGGCTTTAATCAGCCCCAGCATTTT
few | TRBJ2-5 | TRBV9 | - | CASSPSGKETQYF | TGTGCCAGCAGCCCCTCGGGGAAAGAGACCCAGTACTTC
many | TRBJ2-3 | TRBV7-8 | - | CASGTHPRDTQYF | TGTGCCAGCGGCACACATCCCAGGGATACGCAGTATTTT
- | TRBJ2-1 | TRBV7-2 | TRBD2 | CASSLVGAGLAYNEQFF | TGTGCCAGCAGCTTGGTTGGAGCGGGGTTGGCCTACAATGAGCAGTTCTTC
- | TRBJ2-6 | TRBV5-1 | - | CASSLLGEAAGANVLTF | TGCGCCAGCAGCTTGCTGGGGGAAGCGGCTGGGGCCAACGTCCTGACTTTC
- | TRBJ1-6 | TRBV9 | - | CAGSVDRSYSYNSPLHF | TGTGCCGGCAGCGTAGACAGGTCATACTCCTATAATTCACCCCTCCACTTT
many | TRBJ2-2 | TRBV11-2 | - | CASSFAGRTGELFF | TGTGCCAGCAGCTTCGCAGGGCGGACCGGGGAGCTGTTTTTT
- | TRBJ2-5 | TRBV28 | TRBD2 | CASSFGKAGARETQYF | TGTGCCAGCAGTTTCGGTAAAGCGGGAGCACGCGAGACCCAGTACTTC
few | TRBJ2-5 | TRBV29-1 | - | CSVVQEYQETQYF | TGCAGCGTTGTTCAGGAGTACCAAGAGACCCAGTACTTC
few | TRBJ2-7 | TRBV19 | - | CASSTILGPFYEQYF | TGTGCCAGTAGTACCATACTGGGACCTTTCTACGAGCAGTACTTC
- | TRBJ2-7 | TRBV20-1 | - | CSGSNTPYEQYF | TGCAGTGGCTCGAACACCCCCTACGAGCAGTACTTC
many | TRBJ2-1 | TRBV12-3/TRBV12-4 | - | CASSSTDGTFYNEQFF | TGTGCCAGCAGTTCCACCGACGGGACTTTCTACAATGAGCAGTTCTTC
few | TRBJ2-3 | TRBV7-8 | - | CASSLARRGLSPPSTDTQYF | TGTGCCAGCAGCTTAGCGAGGAGAGGACTATCCCCCCCTAGCACAGATACGCAGTATTTT
- | TRBJ2-5 | TRBV2 | - | CASSGNSGRETQYF | TGTGCCAGCAGTGGGAACAGCGGCCGTGAGACCCAGTACTTC
once | TRBJ2-1 | TRBV28 | TRBD2 | CASRLWQGGINNEQFF | TGTGCCAGCAGGCTGTGGCAGGGAGGGATCAACAATGAGCAGTTCTTC
- | TRBJ1-1 | TRBV5-1 | - | CASSLTAQNTEAFF | TGCGCCAGCAGCTTAACAGCACAGAACACTGAAGCTTTCTTT
- | TRBJ2-1 | TRBV20-1 | - | CGARDPQGPINEQFF | TGCGGTGCTAGAGATCCCCAGGGGCCGATCAATGAGCAGTTCTTC
few | TRBJ1-3 | TRBV11-2 | - | CASSSLGPGNTIYF | TGTGCCAGCAGCTCCCTGGGCCCCGGAAACACCATATATTTT
few | TRBJ2-7 | TRBV20-1 | - | CSAVQGWEQYF | TGCAGTGCCGTACAGGGTTGGGAGCAGTACTTC
- | TRBJ1-2 | TRBV2 | TRBD1 | CASRGDSKVLGYTF | TGTGCCAGCAGGGGGGACAGTAAGGTACTCGGCTACACCTTC
few | TRBJ2-7 | TRBV19 | TRBD2 | CASSPGTSEQYF | TGTGCCAGTTCTCCAGGGACTAGCGAGCAGTACTTC
few | TRBJ2-4 | TRBV6-1 | TRBD1 | CASSGPGQGTVRRENIQYF | TGTGCCAGCAGTGGACCGGGACAGGGGACCGTTCGGAGGGAAAACATTCAGTACTTC
few | TRBJ2-1 | TRBV9 | - | CASSQRSSYNEQFF | TGTGCCAGCAGCCAGAGGAGCTCCTACAATGAGCAGTTCTTC
many | TRBJ2-2 | TRBV30 | - | CAWRPTNTGELFF | TGTGCCTGGAGGCCCACGAACACCGGGGAGCTGTTTTTT
few | TRBJ1-5 | TRBV10-3 | - | CAISDRDTFGPQHF | TGTGCCATCAGTGATCGGGACACTTTTGGGCCCCAGCATTTT
few | TRBJ2-7 | TRBV28 | TRBD1 | CASSFIPGQGTEQYF | TGTGCCAGCAGCTTCATTCCGGGACAGGGAACCGAGCAGTACTTC
many | TRBJ2-5 | TRBV29-1 | - | CSVGGGGQETQYF | TGCAGCGTTGGAGGGGGGGGTCAAGAGACCCAGTACTTC
few | TRBJ2-7 | TRBV4-3 | - | CASSQKTGRSSYEQYF | TGCGCCAGCAGCCAGAAAACGGGCCGGAGCTCCTACGAGCAGTACTTC
- | TRBJ2-4 | TRBV19 | - | CASRGYRRNIQYF | TGTGCCAGTAGGGGGTACAGGAGGAACATTCAGTACTTC
- | TRBJ1-5 | TRBV5-1 | - | CASSLGGVGVSNQPQHF | TGCGCCAGCAGCTTGGGGGGAGTGGGCGTCAGCAATCAGCCCCAGCATTTT
- | TRBJ1-5 | TRBV2 | - | CASSPLTEEQPQHF | TGTGCCAGCAGTCCTCTGACAGAAGAGCAGCCCCAGCATTTT
many | TRBJ2-5 | TRBV7-2 | TRBD1 | CASSKSRTGGRETQYF | TGTGCCAGCAGCAAGTCTCGGACAGGGGGGAGGGAGACCCAGTACTTC
- | TRBJ1-1 | TRBV4-3 | - | CASSQDTDRSGEAFF | TGCGCCAGCAGCCAAGATACTGACCGCTCAGGTGAAGCTTTCTTT
few | TRBJ2-1 | TRBV2 | TRBD1 | CASSLMGQGASEQFF | TGTGCCAGCAGTTTAATGGGACAGGGGGCAAGTGAGCAGTTCTTC
few | TRBJ1-5 | TRBV19 | TRBD1 | CASSIAQGVNQPQHF | TGTGCCAGTAGTATTGCACAGGGGGTGAATCAGCCCCAGCATTTT
- | TRBJ2-1 | TRBV20-1 | TRBD2 | CSASLEGTHGRDWNEQFF | TGCAGTGCTAGTTTGGAGGGAACCCACGGGAGGGATTGGAATGAGCAGTTCTTC
- | TRBJ2-1 | TRBV20-1 | TRBD2 | CSALYRTSGSIYEQFF | TGCAGTGCTCTCTATCGGACTAGCGGGAGCATATATGAGCAGTTCTTC
- | TRBJ2-3 | TRBV12-3/TRBV12-4 | - | CAIRQGGPDTQYF | TGTGCCATCCGACAGGGAGGGCCAGATACGCAGTATTTT
- | TRBJ2-7 | TRBV28 | TRBD2 | CASSFGLAVNGQYF | TGTGCCAGCAGTTTCGGACTAGCGGTAAACGGGCAGTACTTC